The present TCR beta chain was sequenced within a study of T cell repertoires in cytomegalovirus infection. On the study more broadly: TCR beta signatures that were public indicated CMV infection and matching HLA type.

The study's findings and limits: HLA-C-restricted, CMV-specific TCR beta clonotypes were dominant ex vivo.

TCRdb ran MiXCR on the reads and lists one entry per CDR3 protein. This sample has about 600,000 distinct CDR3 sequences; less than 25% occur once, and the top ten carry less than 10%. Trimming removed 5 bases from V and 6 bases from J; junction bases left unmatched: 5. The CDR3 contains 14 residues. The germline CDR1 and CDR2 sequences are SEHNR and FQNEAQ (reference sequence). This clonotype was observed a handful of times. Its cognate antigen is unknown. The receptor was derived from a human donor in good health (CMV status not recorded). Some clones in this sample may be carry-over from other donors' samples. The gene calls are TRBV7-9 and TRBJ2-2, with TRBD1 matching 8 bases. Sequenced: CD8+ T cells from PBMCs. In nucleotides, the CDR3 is TGTGCCAGCAGCGAATTACAGGGGGCCGGGGAGCTGTTTTTT. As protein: CASSELQGAGELFF.